This T cell receptor beta chain appears in the sequencing data of a study of T cell repertoires in cytomegalovirus infection. The germline CDR1 and CDR2 sequences are MRHNA and SNTAGT. This CDR3 region has 16 residues. V was shortened by 2 bases and J by 0 bases, with 10 bases between the two germline ends. TCRdb recomputed calls from the reads with MiXCR, one row per CDR3 protein. This repertoire shows roughly 230,000 distinct CDR3 sequences, 6% to 8% found once; its top ten account for about 6%. The receptor comes from a human donor in good health (CMV status not recorded). Some clones in this sample may be carry-over from other donors' samples. The genes are TRBV6-4 and TRBJ2-2, with D perhaps given as TRBD1 or TRBD2 (6 bases each). Material: PBMCs. The CDR3 reads CASSDVGGTNTGELFF. DNA of the CDR3: TGTGCCAGCAGTGACGTCGGGGGCACGAACACCGGGGAGCTGTTTTTT.